Following are 25 T cell receptor beta chains from one sample sequenced in a study of control samples from healthy donors and cancer patients. Clones were read by immunoSEQ multiplex PCR, and TCRdb kept only the in-frame ones, dropping some. The sample shows about 120,000 clones, around 93% of them seen only once. Input material: PBMCs. These receptors came from a man aged 45-65 years with head and neck cancer.

This clone was counted once. This chain links TRBV9 with TRBJ1-4; possible D gene TRBD1, 5 bases. Trimming took 0 bases from V and 5 from J, leaving 11 bases between them. From germline, CDR1 is SGDLS and CDR2 YYNGEE. This CDR3 is 15 amino acids long. CDR3 nucleotide sequence: TGTGCCAGCAGCGTAGATCCAGGGATAAATGAAAAACTGTTTTTT. As protein: CASSVDPGINEKLFF.

The chain is built from TRBV5-1 and TRBJ1-1; no clear D. Germline assignment: CDR1 SGHRS and CDR2 YFSETQ. V gave up 4 bases and J gave up 1 base, with 11 bases separating them. This CDR3 has 14 amino acids. The CDR3 DNA reads TGCGCCAGCAGCCTCACCGCGGGGAACACTGAAGCTTTCTTT. As protein: CASSLTAGNTEAFF.

This sequence joins TRBV6-6 and TRBJ1-4, with D hard to call. Trimming took 7 bases from V and 3 from J, leaving 3 bases between them. Germline V gives CDR1 MNHNY, CDR2 SVGAGI (reference sequence). CDR3 length: 11 amino acids. For the CDR3, the DNA is TGTGCCAGCACCTCTAATGAAAAACTGTTTTTT. This codes for CASTSNEKLFF.

The rearrangement uses TRBV29-1 and TRBJ2-1, with TRBD2 matching over 8 bases. The trim removed 7 bases at V and 6 bases at J, leaving 11 bases unmatched. The length of the CDR3 is 14 residues. Germline V gene lookup returns CDR1 SQVTM and CDR2 ANQGSEA. The chain's CDR3 is CSAKDSGGGNEQFF. The CDR3 bases are TGCAGCGCTAAAGACTCCGGGGGGGGCAATGAGCAGTTCTTC.

V is TRBV7-2 and J is TRBJ1-6; D is possibly TRBD1 (6 bases). Trimming took off 4 bases at V and 14 bases at J, with 21 bases between the two ends. Germline V lookup: CDR1 SGHTA, CDR2 FQGNSA. The CDR3 length is 15 residues. Here the CDR3 DNA reads TGTGCCAGCAGCTACAGGAGAGGGGGAGGAGAAACCCTCCACTTT. This encodes CASSYRRGGGETLHF.

This clone was observed once. The rearrangement joins TRBV11-2 to TRBJ2-7; D gene ambiguous. V was clipped by 5 bases and J by 8 bases, with 19 bases between them. There are 14 residues in the CDR3. Germline V gene data show CDR1 as SGHAT and CDR2 as FQNNGV. The CDR3 is CASSPGIVGLKQYF. The CDR3 DNA follows: TGTGCCAGCAGCCCTGGTATAGTGGGTTTAAAGCAGTACTTC.

The genes are TRBV18 and TRBJ1-1; D perhaps matches TRBD1 (5 bases). V lost 3 bases, J lost 7 bases, and 12 bases lay in between. The germline gives CDR1 KGHSH, CDR2 LQKENI. The CDR3 spans 13 residues. The CDR3 loop reads CASSPTRDFEAFF. DNA for the CDR3: TGTGCCAGCTCACCCACCCGGGACTTTGAAGCTTTCTTT.

The chain links TRBV27 to TRBJ2-1; 9 bases align to TRBD2. The germline V gene encodes CDR1 MNHEY and CDR2 SMNVEV (reference sequence). V lost 5 bases to trimming and J lost 7 bases; unmatched junction nucleotides: 12. The CDR3 consists of 16 residues. CDR3 amino acids: CASSTFAGGPSNEQFF. The DNA of the CDR3 is TGTGCCAGCAGTACCTTTGCGGGGGGGCCATCGAATGAGCAGTTCTTC.

The chain has TRBV18 and TRBJ1-1; D remains unclear. V lost 2 bases, J lost 3 bases, and 10 bases lay in between. This CDR3 contains 14 residues. CDR1 KGHSH and CDR2 LQKENI come from the germline V gene. In nucleotides, the CDR3 is TGTGCCAGCTCACCATCTTGGGGAGACACTGAAGCTTTCTTT. Amino acid sequence: CASSPSWGDTEAFF.

V gene TRBV5-4 combines with J gene TRBJ1-1, with 9 bases matching TRBD1. V lost 0 bases to trimming and J lost 11 bases; unmatched junction nucleotides: 11. This CDR3 is 15 amino acids long. Germline V gene lookup returns CDR1 SGHNT and CDR2 YYREEE (reference sequence). CDR3 DNA sequence: TGTGCCAGCAGCTTGGAGGCAACAGGGGGCTTTATGGCTTTCTTT. The encoded protein is CASSLEATGGFMAFF.

The V gene is TRBV4-2, the J gene TRBJ1-2, with D maybe TRBD1 (6 bases). CDR1 and CDR2 (germline): LGHNA, YNFKEQ. V was shortened by 1 base and J by 2 bases, with 20 bases between the two germline ends. This CDR3 is 18 amino acids long. CDR3 sequence reads: CASSQVALNGGANYGYTF. The CDR3 DNA sequence: TGTGCCAGCAGCCAAGTTGCCCTGAACGGGGGCGCGAACTATGGCTACACCTTC.

The V call is TRBV7-9, the J call TRBJ1-2, with D maybe TRBD1 (5 bases). With 4 bases removed from V and 4 bases from J, the gap between germline ends came to 22 bases. This CDR3 has 17 amino acids. CDR1 and CDR2 from the germline V gene are SEHNR and FQNEAQ (reference sequence). The CDR3 protein is CASSSASSGQRTYGYTF. CDR3 nucleotide sequence: TGTGCCAGCAGCTCTGCAAGTTCAGGACAAAGAACCTATGGCTACACCTTC.

The chain couples TRBV10-3 to TRBJ2-7; D possibly corresponds to TRBD1 (5 bases). From germline, CDR1 is ENHRY and CDR2 SYGVKD. This CDR3 has 12 amino acids. V shed 5 bases and J shed 6 bases, with 11 bases lying between them. Written as DNA, the CDR3 is TGTGCCATCAGTCCCCCCCAGGGCGAGCAGTACTTC. Translation gives CAISPPQGEQYF.

The J gene is TRBJ2-5, the V gene TRBV4-1; D is ambiguous. This CDR3 comprises 15 residues. Trimming removed 1 base from V and 2 bases from J, with 11 bases in between. The V gene's germline CDR1 is MGHRA and CDR2 YSYEKL. This CDR3 reads CASSQGGPVQETQYF. CDR3 DNA sequence: TGCGCCAGCAGCCAAGGCGGACCAGTACAAGAGACCCAGTACTTC.

The chain combines TRBV4-2 with TRBJ2-5, with D uncertain. V lost 4 bases and J lost 3, with 9 bases in between. The CDR3 totals 13 residues. CDR1 is LGHNA and CDR2 is YNFKEQ in the germline V gene. Written as DNA, the CDR3 is TGTGCCAGCAGCCTTCGAAGGGAAGAGACCCAGTACTTC. This gives the protein CASSLRREETQYF.

A few counts support this clone. The chain carries TRBV14 and TRBJ1-6; 7 nucleotides agree with TRBD1. This CDR3 region has 14 residues. V lost 2 bases and J lost 9; bases outside the gene matches: 4. Germline values: CDR1 SGHDN, CDR2 FVKESK. CDR3 residues: CASSQRQGGSPLHF. The CDR3, as DNA: TGTGCCAGCAGCCAAAGACAGGGTGGTTCACCCCTCCACTTT.

This clone was detected only once. The chain carries TRBV5-4 and TRBJ1-4; a possible D gene is TRBD1 (5 bases). The CDR3 totals 17 residues. The germline V gene has CDR1 SGHNT and CDR2 YYREEE (reference sequence). The germline V and J ends were trimmed by 0 bases and 0 bases, with 12 bases remaining between them. Written as DNA, the CDR3 is TGTGCCAGCAGCTTGGGGGGACCTAGCGCAACTAATGAAAAACTGTTTTTT. This translates into CASSLGGPSATNEKLFF.

This clone was seen once. V gene TRBV4-3 combines with J gene TRBJ1-4; D is perhaps TRBD1 (5 bases). Germline V lookup: CDR1 LGHNA, CDR2 YSLEER. V was cut by 4 bases and J by 8 bases, with 17 bases left in between. This CDR3 has 15 amino acids. In DNA form, the CDR3 reads TGCGCCAGCAGCCTATGGGCGGGGGTCGGAGAAAAACTGTTTTTT. This sequence encodes CASSLWAGVGEKLFF.

J is TRBJ2-5 and V is TRBV3-1 (or the pseudogene TRBV3-2); D not resolved. Trimming left V 8 bases short and J 5 bases short, with 15 bases between. Looked up from germline, CDR1 is LGHDT and CDR2 is YNNKEL (reference sequence). CDR3 size: 13 residues. CDR3 amino acids: CASAHQGRETQYF. Written as DNA, the CDR3 is TGTGCCAGCGCACACCAAGGCCGGGAGACCCAGTACTTC.

J is TRBJ2-7 and V is TRBV10-3, with D maybe TRBD2 (7 bases). Trimming pared 6 bases from V and 2 bases from J, leaving 11 bases between. Germline assignment: CDR1 ENHRY and CDR2 SYGVKD. This CDR3 spans 13 amino acids. The CDR3 coding sequence is TGTGCCATCAGGGGAGGGGACACCTACGAGCAGTACTTC. This encodes CAIRGGDTYEQYF.

This rearrangement joins TRBV10-3 to TRBJ1-1; D ambiguous. The CDR3 is 14 amino acids. Per germline, CDR1 ENHRY and CDR2 SYGVKD. V was shortened by 11 bases and J by 3 bases, with 19 bases between the two germline ends. The CDR3 region is CAVLTDPRDTEAFF. As DNA, the CDR3 is TGTGCCGTGCTGACGGACCCGAGGGACACTGAAGCTTTCTTT.

The chain couples TRBV19 to TRBJ2-3; a possible D gene is TRBD2 (7 bases). The CDR3 contains 18 residues. Trimming shortened V by 3 bases and J by 1 base, and 20 bases separated the two germline ends. From germline, CDR1 is LNHDA and CDR2 SQIVND (reference sequence). The chain's CDR3 is CASSIGTGRGGGTDTQYF. CDR3 coding DNA: TGTGCCAGTAGTATTGGGACGGGGAGAGGGGGGGGCACAGATACGCAGTATTTT.

This clone was found once. V is TRBV7-8 and J is TRBJ2-7, with unresolved D. CDR1 and CDR2 from the germline V gene are SGHVS and FQNEAQ. The CDR3 is made up of 15 amino acids. Trimming stripped 5 bases from V and 0 bases from J, with 14 bases between. The CDR3 loop reads CASSKRSSGSYEQYF. CDR3 sequence (DNA): TGTGCCAGCAGCAAAAGGTCCTCCGGCTCCTACGAGCAGTACTTC.

The chain joins TRBV11-2 to TRBJ2-1; D gene uncertain. The CDR3 consists of 12 residues. V dropped 4 bases and J dropped 8 bases, with 9 bases sitting between them. The germline gives CDR1 SGHAT, CDR2 FQNNGV. CDR3 protein: CASSSLQDEQFF. CDR3 in DNA: TGTGCCAGCAGCTCGCTTCAGGATGAGCAGTTCTTC.

The chain recombines TRBV18 with TRBJ2-3; D is uncertain. Trimming stripped 3 bases from V and 4 bases from J, with 17 bases between. The CDR3 covers 16 residues. Per germline, CDR1 KGHSH and CDR2 LQKENI. CDR3 in amino acids: CASSPSNAYGSDTQYF. CDR3 DNA: TGTGCCAGCTCACCGTCGAACGCGTACGGCTCAGATACGCAGTATTTT.